The rows below give T cell receptor beta chains drawn from one sample of a study of vaccination and CD4 T cells after COVID-19. TCRdb recomputed calls from the PCR reads with MiXCR, one row per CDR3 protein. The table has some 11,000 distinct CDR3 sequences, 40% to 50% seen once. These receptors' targets are unknown. The sample was CD4+ T cells from blood, cultured in vitro. The origin of the receptors is a human donor who had recovered from COVID-19. Each CDR3 is given with its conserved first and last residue. The D gene is left open where the match is weak. A clone size is listed for some rows: how often the clone was seen (once, few, many), or a class if it is expanded.

size | J | D | V | DNA | CDR3
- | TRBJ2-3 | TRBD2 | TRBV10-2 | TGCGCCAGCAGTGTAACTAGCGGGGGTGCCCGCACAGATACGCAGTATTTT | CASSVTSGGARTDTQYF
- | TRBJ2-1 | TRBD2 | TRBV12-5 | TGTGCTAGTGGTTTAAGTAGCGGGAGGGCCTTTCTCCCCCATGAGCAGTTCTTC | CASGLSSGRAFLPHEQFF
- | TRBJ1-3 | - | TRBV20-1 | TGCAGTGCTAGGTCAGACTCTGGAAACACCATATATTTT | CSARSDSGNTIYF
- | TRBJ1-6 | - | TRBV6-5 | TGTGCCAGCAGTTACTCGTACGGTAATTCACCCCTCCACTTT | CASSYSYGNSPLHF
- | TRBJ2-3 | - | TRBV19 | TGTGCCAGTAGTTTATCCGGATCCACAGATACGCAGTATTTT | CASSLSGSTDTQYF
few | TRBJ2-7 | - | TRBV6-1 | TGTGCCAGCAGCCACGACGGTCCCGGGGGGCAGCTCTACGAGCAGTACTTC | CASSHDGPGGQLYEQYF
- | TRBJ2-3 | TRBD2 | TRBV27 | TGTGCCAGCAGTTCCATTCGACTAGCGGGAGTAACAGATACGCAGTATTTT | CASSSIRLAGVTDTQYF
- | TRBJ2-5 | TRBD2 | TRBV3-1 | TGTGCCAGCAGCCAAGGGACTAGCGGGAGGGCCATAGAGACCCAGTACTTC | CASSQGTSGRAIETQYF
few | TRBJ2-3 | TRBD2 | TRBV6-1 | TGTGCCAGCAGCCCCAATCTAGGGCGGGAGACGGTCGGAGATACGCAGTATTTT | CASSPNLGRETVGDTQYF
once | TRBJ1-3 | - | TRBV7-2 | TGTGCCAGCAGCTTTTCTGGAAACACCATATATTTT | CASSFSGNTIYF
- | TRBJ2-7 | - | TRBV19 | TGTGCCAGTGGGGAAGACACGCCTGGAATAAAGCAGTACTTC | CASGEDTPGIKQYF
- | TRBJ2-6 | TRBD2 | TRBV19 | TGTGCCAGTAGCCCGGGGGGCTCTGGGGCCAACGTCCTGACTTTC | CASSPGGSGANVLTF
- | TRBJ2-3 | - | TRBV5-1 | TGCGCCAGCAGACAAGCGGTTGACACAGATACGCAGTATTTT | CASRQAVDTDTQYF
- | TRBJ2-1 | - | TRBV25-1 | TGTGCCAGCAGTGAGCGGGACAGTCCCTACAATGAGCAGTTCTTC | CASSERDSPYNEQFF
- | TRBJ2-7 | TRBD2 | TRBV19 | TGTGCCAGCCGTGGGCCTAGCGGGAGTGGGCAGTACTTC | CASRGPSGSGQYF
few | TRBJ2-5 | - | TRBV6-2/TRBV6-3 | TGTGCCAGCGCCAACGACTTGTACCAAGAGACCCAGTACTTC | CASANDLYQETQYF
- | TRBJ1-5 | - | TRBV27 | TGTGCCAGCAGGTCGGTGTCAGGGGACAATCAGCCCCAGCATTTT | CASRSVSGDNQPQHF